Listed here are 13 T cell receptor beta chains from one sample, sequenced in a study of identical twins' blood T cells (dated by TCRdb to the early 2010s). The library was obtained by 5' RACE. This sample was sequenced with an Illumina Genome Analyzer IIx. TCRdb handled the public reads itself, with Q25 trimming in fastp and clone calling in MiXCR, and kept productive beta chains. Entries that share a CDR3 protein sequence are merged under the most common genes and DNA. This sample holds 350,000 to 400,000 distinct CDR3 sequences; 28% were observed only once. The ten largest account for about 6.1% of the sample. The sequenced sample was PBMCs. Source of these receptors: a woman aged 18-55 years in good health.

This chain joins TRBV7-9 and TRBJ2-2; 7 bases line up with TRBD1. The CDR3 covers 15 residues. Looked up from germline, CDR1 is SEHNR and CDR2 is FQNEAQ (reference sequence). V trimming: 3 bases; J trimming: 4 bases; junction bases outside the gene matches: 5. CDR3 DNA sequence: TGTGCCAGCAGCTTCTCGGGACAGAGCACCGGGGAGCTGTTTTTT. Protein product: CASSFSGQSTGELFF. The full variable domain, rest sourced from reference TRBV7-9 and TRBJ2-2, is DTGVSQNPRHKITKRGQNVTFRCDPISEHNRLYWYRQTLGQGPEFLTYFQNEAQLEKSRLLSDRFSAERPKGSFSTLEIQRTEQGDSAMYLCASSFSGQSTGELFFGEGSRLTVL.

The chain carries TRBV7-2 and TRBJ1-3; a possible D gene is TRBD1 (5 bases). Germline loops: CDR1 SGHTA, CDR2 FQGNSA. The V end lost 8 bases, the J end lost 4 bases, and 9 bases lay between the germline ends. The CDR3 contains 12 residues. DNA for the CDR3: TGTGCCAGCGCGGAGGGGGGAAACACCATATATTTT. It encodes CASAEGGNTIYF. The full variable domain, with the rest looked up from reference TRBV7-2 and TRBJ1-3, is GAGVSQSPSNKVTEKGKDVELRCDPISGHTALYWYRQSLGQGLEFLIYFQGNSAPDKSGLPSDRFSAERTGGSVSTLTIQRTQQEDSAVYLCASAEGGNTIYFGEGSWLTVV.

The chain combines TRBV6-6 with TRBJ1-4; D possibly corresponds to TRBD1 (6 bases). V lost 2 bases, J lost 7 bases, and 11 bases lay in between. Looked up from germline, CDR1 is MNHNY and CDR2 is SVGAGI (reference sequence). This CDR3 spans 14 amino acids. CDR3 nucleotide sequence: TGTGCCAGCAGTTACGGCGCAGGGGTTGAAAAACTGTTTTTT. Its protein product is CASSYGAGVEKLFF.

This clonotype was seen more than once but under ten times. Sequence at one end of the junction differs from germline and may be a read error. The CDR3 DNA is TGTGCCAGCAGCAGAGATACGCAGTATTTT. Its translation: CASSRDTQYF. The J gene is TRBJ2-3, the V gene TRBV6-1; D gene unclear. Per the germline V gene, CDR1 is MNHNS and CDR2 is SASEGT. The CDR3 spans 10 residues.

This clonotype appeared a few times. The V call is TRBV10-3, the J call TRBJ2-1; 14 nucleotides agree with TRBD2. J was trimmed by 5 bases and V by 11 bases; bases with no gene match: 11. The germline gives CDR1 ENHRY, CDR2 SYGVKD. The CDR3 contains 16 residues. The CDR3 coding sequence is TGTGCCTCCCGAACGACTAGCGGGGGGGCCGACAATGAGCAGTTCTTC. It yields the protein CASRTTSGGADNEQFF.

The V and J genes are TRBV6-5 and TRBJ1-2; 7 nucleotides line up with TRBD1. Looked up from germline, CDR1 is MNHEY and CDR2 is SVGAGI. This CDR3 contains 16 residues. Losses at the gene ends were 2 bases for V and 1 base for J; bases not matched to a gene: 7. The CDR3 bases are TGTGCCAGCAGTTACACTTTATGGGACAGTAACTATGGCTACACCTTC. It yields the protein CASSYTLWDSNYGYTF.

Only a few counts were recorded for this clonotype. The CDR3 DNA follows: TGCAGTGCAAGGGTTGACACTGAAGCTTTCTTT. It yields the protein CSARVDTEAFF. The chain carries TRBV20-1 and TRBJ1-1; no firm D call. The CDR3 has 11 residues. Trimming shortened V by 6 bases and J by 3 bases, and 8 bases separated the two germline ends. Looked up from germline, CDR1 is DFQATT and CDR2 is SNEGSKA (reference sequence).

The chain carries TRBV20-1 and TRBJ1-5; D gene unclear. Deletions cut 6 bases from V and 3 bases from J, with 12 bases between. The CDR3 contains 13 residues. Germline CDR1 reads DFQATT; CDR2 reads SNEGSKA (reference sequence). The CDR3 sequence is CSAIQAFNQPQHF. The CDR3 DNA reads as TGCAGTGCGATTCAGGCGTTCAATCAGCCCCAGCATTTT.

Here the CDR3 DNA reads TGCAGTGCTAGGACGGATCCTAGCTCCTACGAGCAGTACTTC. Protein product: CSARTDPSSYEQYF. The V gene is TRBV20-1, the J gene TRBJ2-7; D is unresolved. CDR3 length: 14 amino acids. Trimming removed 3 bases from V and 0 bases from J, with 12 bases in between. Germline V gene lookup returns CDR1 DFQATT and CDR2 SNEGSKA (reference sequence).

The V gene is TRBV20-1, the J gene TRBJ2-1; D is possibly TRBD2 (7 bases). Germline V gene data show CDR1 as DFQATT and CDR2 as SNEGSKA (reference sequence). The V gene lost 4 bases and the J gene lost 4 bases, with 20 bases spanning the gap. The CDR3 covers 16 residues. The CDR3 protein is CSAKFRGASNYNEQFF. Written as DNA, the CDR3 is TGCAGTGCTAAATTTCGGGGGGCTTCTAATTACAATGAGCAGTTCTTC.

The rearrangement links TRBV20-1 to TRBJ2-7, with TRBD1 matching over 7 bases. The germline V gene has CDR1 DFQATT and CDR2 SNEGSKA (reference sequence). This CDR3 is 15 amino acids long. Germline trimming cut 6 bases from V and 4 bases from J; bases unmatched to any gene: 15. The CDR3 bases are TGCAGTGCGTGGGGACAGTTCGACCAGACTTACGAGCAGTACTTC. Encoded protein: CSAWGQFDQTYEQYF.

The V gene is TRBV20-1, the J gene TRBJ1-1; 7 bases agree with TRBD1. This CDR3 is 14 amino acids long. V trimming: 3 bases; J trimming: 4 bases; junction bases outside the gene matches: 8. Germline CDR1 and CDR2: DFQATT and SNEGSKA (reference sequence). The CDR3 is CSARRTGGATEAFF. The CDR3 region has the DNA TGCAGTGCTAGGCGGACAGGTGGGGCCACTGAAGCTTTCTTT.

This clonotype appeared many times. The CDR3 protein is CASSVESWRGFSYNEQFF. The DNA of the CDR3 is TGTGCCAGCAGCGTAGAGAGTTGGCGGGGATTCTCCTACAATGAGCAGTTCTTC. The chain links TRBV9 to TRBJ2-1, with D tentatively TRBD2 (6 bases). This CDR3 has 18 amino acids. V was cut by 0 bases and J by 0 bases, with 16 bases left in between. Germline lookup yields CDR1 SGDLS and CDR2 YYNGEE.